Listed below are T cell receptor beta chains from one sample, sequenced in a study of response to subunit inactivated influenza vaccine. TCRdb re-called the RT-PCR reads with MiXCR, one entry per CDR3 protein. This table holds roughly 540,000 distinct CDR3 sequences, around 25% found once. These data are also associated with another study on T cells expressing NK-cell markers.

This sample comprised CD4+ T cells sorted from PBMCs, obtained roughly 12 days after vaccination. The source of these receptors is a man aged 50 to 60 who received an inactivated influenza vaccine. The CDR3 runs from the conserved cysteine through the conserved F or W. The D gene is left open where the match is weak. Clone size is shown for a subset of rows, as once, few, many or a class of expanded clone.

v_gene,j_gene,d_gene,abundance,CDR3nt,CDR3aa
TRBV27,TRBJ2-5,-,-,TGTGCCAGCAGCCTCCATCGAGCGGAGACCCAGTACTTC,CASSLHRAETQYF
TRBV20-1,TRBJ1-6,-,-,TGCAGTGCTTCGACAGGCTACTATAATTCACCCCTCCACTTT,CSASTGYYNSPLHF
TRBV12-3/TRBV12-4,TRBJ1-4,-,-,TGTGCCAGCAAACGGGCAAATAATGAAAAACTGTTTTTT,CASKRANNEKLFF
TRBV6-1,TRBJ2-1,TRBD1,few,TGTGCCAGCCGCCTCCCCGGGACAGGGCCCAATGAGCAGTTCTTC,CASRLPGTGPNEQFF
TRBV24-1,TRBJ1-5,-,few,TGTGCCACCAGTGATTCCGGGACCTCCAGCAATCAGCCCCAGCATTTT,CATSDSGTSSNQPQHF
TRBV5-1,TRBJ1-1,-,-,TGCGCCAGCAGCTTGGCCGAGGGGAGTGCAGCTTTCTTT,CASSLAEGSAAFF
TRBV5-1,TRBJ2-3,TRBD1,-,TGCGCCAGCAGCAGACAGGGCGCGGGTATGGATACGCAGTATTTT,CASSRQGAGMDTQYF
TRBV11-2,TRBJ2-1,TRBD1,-,TGTGCCAGCAGCTTAGGGGGACAGGGGGGCAATGAGCAGTTCTTC,CASSLGGQGGNEQFF
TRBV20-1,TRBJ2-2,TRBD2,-,TGCAGTGCTAGAGGGCGCGGGAGGGATTTACGGGAGCTGTTTTTT,CSARGRGRDLRELFF
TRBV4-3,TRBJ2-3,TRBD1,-,TGCGCCAGCAGCCATGACAGGGGGCAAAGAGATACGCAGTATTTT,CASSHDRGQRDTQYF
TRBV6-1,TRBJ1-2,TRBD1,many,TGTGCCAGCACGATCGACAGGGCAAGAGGCTACACCTTC,CASTIDRARGYTF
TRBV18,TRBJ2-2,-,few,TGTGCCAGCTCACCATCAGCGAACACCGGGGAGCTGTTTTTT,CASSPSANTGELFF
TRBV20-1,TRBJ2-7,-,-,TGCAGTGCAGCGGACTATTCAGACGAGCAGTACTTC,CSAADYSDEQYF
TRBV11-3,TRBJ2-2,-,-,TGTGCCAGCAGCTTAAGGACGCCGGGCACCGGGGAGCTGTTTTTT,CASSLRTPGTGELFF
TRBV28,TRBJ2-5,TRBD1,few,TGTGCCAGCATGTGGCAGGGGGCCTCAGGGTCCCAGTACTTC,CASMWQGASGSQYF
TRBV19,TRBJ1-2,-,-,TGTGCCAGTAGTATGGTATCAGGGACCTATGGCTACACCTTC,CASSMVSGTYGYTF
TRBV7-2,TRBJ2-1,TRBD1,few,TGTGCCAGCAGCTTTAGGGCAGGGGGCGTGGGTGAGCAGTTCTTC,CASSFRAGGVGEQFF
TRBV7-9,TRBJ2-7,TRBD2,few,TGTGCCAGCAGCTTAGCTGGGACTAGCGGGAGTCGTGAGCAGTACTTC,CASSLAGTSGSREQYF
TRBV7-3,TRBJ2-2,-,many,TGTGCCAGCAGCCAGCTCGGCGGGGAGCTGTTTTTT,CASSQLGGELFF
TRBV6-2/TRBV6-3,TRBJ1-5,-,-,TGTGCCAGCAGGGCAGATGGACAGCCCCAGCATTTT,CASRADGQPQHF
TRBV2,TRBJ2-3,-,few,TGTGCCAGCAGGGTCGGGACACCTAGCACAGATACGCAGTATTTT,CASRVGTPSTDTQYF
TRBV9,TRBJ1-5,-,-,TGTGCCAGCAGCGTAGAAGAAAATCAGCCCCAGCATTTT,CASSVEENQPQHF
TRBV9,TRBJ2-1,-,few,TGTGCCAGCAGCGCAGGGGCCGGGGCATACAATGAGCAGTTCTTC,CASSAGAGAYNEQFF
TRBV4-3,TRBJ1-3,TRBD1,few,TGCGCCAGCAGCCAGACTTGGACAGGGCGAAACTCTGGAAACACCATATATTTT,CASSQTWTGRNSGNTIYF
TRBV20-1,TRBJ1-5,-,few,TGCAGTGCTAGATCCGGTGGGGGTAATCAGCCCCAGCATTTT,CSARSGGGNQPQHF
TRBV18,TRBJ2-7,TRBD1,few,TGTGCCAGCTCACCTGGACAGGGGGCTGGCTACGAGCAGTACTTC,CASSPGQGAGYEQYF